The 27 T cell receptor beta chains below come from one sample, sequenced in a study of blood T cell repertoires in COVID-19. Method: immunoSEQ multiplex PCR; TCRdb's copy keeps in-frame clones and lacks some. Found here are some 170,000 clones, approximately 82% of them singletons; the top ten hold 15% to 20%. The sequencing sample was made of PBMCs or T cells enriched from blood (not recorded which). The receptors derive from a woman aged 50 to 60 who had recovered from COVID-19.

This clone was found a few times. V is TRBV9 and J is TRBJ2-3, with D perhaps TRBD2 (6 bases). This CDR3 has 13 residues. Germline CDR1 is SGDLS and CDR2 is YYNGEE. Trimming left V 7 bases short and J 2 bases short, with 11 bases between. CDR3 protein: CASASSATDTQYF. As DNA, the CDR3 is TGTGCCAGCGCCTCTAGCGCCACAGATACGCAGTATTTT.

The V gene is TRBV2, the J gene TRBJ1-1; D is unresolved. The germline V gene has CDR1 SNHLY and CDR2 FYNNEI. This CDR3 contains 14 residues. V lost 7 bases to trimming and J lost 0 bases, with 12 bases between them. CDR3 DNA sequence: TGTGCCAGCACGGTTGACGCGGTGAACACTGAAGCTTTCTTT. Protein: CASTVDAVNTEAFF.

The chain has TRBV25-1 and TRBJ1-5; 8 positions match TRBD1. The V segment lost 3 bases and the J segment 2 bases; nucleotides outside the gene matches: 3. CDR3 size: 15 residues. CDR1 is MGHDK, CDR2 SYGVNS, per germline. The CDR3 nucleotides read TGTGCCAGCAGTGACAGGGGGCTAGGCAATCAGCCCCAGCATTTT. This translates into CASSDRGLGNQPQHF.

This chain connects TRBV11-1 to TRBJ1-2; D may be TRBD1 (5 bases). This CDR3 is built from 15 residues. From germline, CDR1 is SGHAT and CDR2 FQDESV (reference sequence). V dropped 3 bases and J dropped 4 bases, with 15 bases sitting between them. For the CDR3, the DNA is TGTGCCAGCAGCTTGACCGACGGGGGAATCTATGGCTACACCTTC. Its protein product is CASSLTDGGIYGYTF.

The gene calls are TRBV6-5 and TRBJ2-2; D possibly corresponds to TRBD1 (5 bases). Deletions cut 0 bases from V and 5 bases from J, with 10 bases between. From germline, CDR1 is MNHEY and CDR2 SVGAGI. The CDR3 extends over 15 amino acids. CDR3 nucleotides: TGTGCCAGCAGTTACTCGAAGGGGTCTACCGGGGAGCTGTTTTTT. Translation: CASSYSKGSTGELFF.

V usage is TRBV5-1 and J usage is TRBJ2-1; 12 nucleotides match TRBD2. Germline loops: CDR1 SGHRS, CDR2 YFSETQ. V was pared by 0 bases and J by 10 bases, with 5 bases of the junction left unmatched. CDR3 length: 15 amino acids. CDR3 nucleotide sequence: TGCGCCAGCAGCTTGGCCGGCGGACTAGCGGGAGAGCAGTTCTTC. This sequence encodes CASSLAGGLAGEQFF.

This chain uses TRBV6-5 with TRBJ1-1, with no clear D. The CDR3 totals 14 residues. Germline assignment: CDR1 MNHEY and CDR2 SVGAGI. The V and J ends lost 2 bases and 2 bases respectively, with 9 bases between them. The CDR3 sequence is CASSYGWANTEAFF. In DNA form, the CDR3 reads TGTGCCAGCAGTTACGGATGGGCAAACACTGAAGCTTTCTTT.

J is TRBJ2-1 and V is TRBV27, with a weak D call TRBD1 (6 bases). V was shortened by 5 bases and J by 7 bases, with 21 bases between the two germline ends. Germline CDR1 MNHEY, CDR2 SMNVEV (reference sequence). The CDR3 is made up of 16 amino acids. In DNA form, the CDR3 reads TGTGCCAGCAGTAACCGGGACACCGTCTCCTTTAATGAGCAGTTCTTC. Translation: CASSNRDTVSFNEQFF.

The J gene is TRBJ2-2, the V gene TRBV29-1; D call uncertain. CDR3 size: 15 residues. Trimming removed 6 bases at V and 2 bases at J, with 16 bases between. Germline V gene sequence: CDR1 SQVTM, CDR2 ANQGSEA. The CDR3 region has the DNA TGCAGCGTCCTTGGGCCTCTGGCTAACACCGGGGAGCTGTTTTTT. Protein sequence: CSVLGPLANTGELFF.

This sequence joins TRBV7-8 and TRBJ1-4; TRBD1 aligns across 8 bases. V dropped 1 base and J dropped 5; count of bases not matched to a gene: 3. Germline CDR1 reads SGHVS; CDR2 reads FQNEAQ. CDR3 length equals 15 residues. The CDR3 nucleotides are TGTGCCAGCAGCTTAGGTACAGGGGGGAATGAAAAACTGTTTTTT. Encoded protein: CASSLGTGGNEKLFF.

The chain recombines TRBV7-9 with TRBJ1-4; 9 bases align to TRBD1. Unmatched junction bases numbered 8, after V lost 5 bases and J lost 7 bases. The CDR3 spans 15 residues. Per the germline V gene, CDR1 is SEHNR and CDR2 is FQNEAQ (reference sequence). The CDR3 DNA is TGTGCCAGCAGCGTCGGGACAGGGAAAGGTGAAAAACTGTTTTTT. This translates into CASSVGTGKGEKLFF.

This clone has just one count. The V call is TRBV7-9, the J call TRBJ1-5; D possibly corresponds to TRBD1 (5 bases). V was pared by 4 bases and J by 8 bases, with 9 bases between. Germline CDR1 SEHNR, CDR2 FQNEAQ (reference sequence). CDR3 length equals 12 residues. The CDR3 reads CASSSGGKPQHF. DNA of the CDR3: TGTGCCAGCAGCTCTGGGGGGAAGCCCCAGCATTTT.

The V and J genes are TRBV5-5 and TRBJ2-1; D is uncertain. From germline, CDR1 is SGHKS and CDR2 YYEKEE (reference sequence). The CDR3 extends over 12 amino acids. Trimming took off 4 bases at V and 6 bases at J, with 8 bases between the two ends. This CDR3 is CASSTAGNEQFF. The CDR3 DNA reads TGTGCCAGCAGCACAGCAGGCAATGAGCAGTTCTTC.

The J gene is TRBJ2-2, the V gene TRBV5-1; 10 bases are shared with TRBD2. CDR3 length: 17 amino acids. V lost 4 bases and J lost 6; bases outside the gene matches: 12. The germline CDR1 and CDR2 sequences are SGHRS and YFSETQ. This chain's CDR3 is CASSLTPGLATAGELFF. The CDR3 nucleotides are TGCGCCAGCAGCCTGACACCGGGACTAGCGACCGCCGGGGAGCTGTTTTTT. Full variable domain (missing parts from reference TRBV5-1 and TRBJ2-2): KAGVTQTPRYLIKTRGQQVTLSCSPISGHRSVSWYQQTPGQGLQFLFEYFSETQRNKGNFPGRFSGRQFSNSRSEMNVSTLELGDSALYLCASSLTPGLATAGELFFGEGSRLTVL.

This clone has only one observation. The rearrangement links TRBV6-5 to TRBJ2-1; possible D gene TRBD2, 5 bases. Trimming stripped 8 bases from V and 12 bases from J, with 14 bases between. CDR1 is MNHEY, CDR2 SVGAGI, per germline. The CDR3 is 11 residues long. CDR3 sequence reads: CASESAGGQFF. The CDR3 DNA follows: TGTGCCAGCGAGAGCGCGGGTGGGCAGTTCTTC.

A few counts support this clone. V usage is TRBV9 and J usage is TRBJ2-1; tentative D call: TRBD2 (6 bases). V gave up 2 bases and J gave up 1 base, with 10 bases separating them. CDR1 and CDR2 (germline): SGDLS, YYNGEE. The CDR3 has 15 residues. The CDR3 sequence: CASSVSGESYNEQFF. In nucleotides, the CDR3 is TGTGCCAGCAGCGTGTCGGGAGAATCCTACAATGAGCAGTTCTTC.

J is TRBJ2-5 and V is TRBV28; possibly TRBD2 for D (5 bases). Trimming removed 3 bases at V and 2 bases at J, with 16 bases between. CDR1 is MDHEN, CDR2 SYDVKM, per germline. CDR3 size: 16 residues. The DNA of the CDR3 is TGTGCCAGCAGTTTCACCCCGGCATGGGAGCAAGAGACCCAGTACTTC. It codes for CASSFTPAWEQETQYF.

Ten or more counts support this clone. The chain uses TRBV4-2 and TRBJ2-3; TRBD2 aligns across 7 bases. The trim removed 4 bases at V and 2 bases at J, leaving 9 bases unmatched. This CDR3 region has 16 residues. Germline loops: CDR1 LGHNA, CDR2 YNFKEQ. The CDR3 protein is CASSLTSSGTTDTQYF. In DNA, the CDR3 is TGTGCCAGCAGCCTGACCTCTAGCGGAACCACAGATACGCAGTATTTT.

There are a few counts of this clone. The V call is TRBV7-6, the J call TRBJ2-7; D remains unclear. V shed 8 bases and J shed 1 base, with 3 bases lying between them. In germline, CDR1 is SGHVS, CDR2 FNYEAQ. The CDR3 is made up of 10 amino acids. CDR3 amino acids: CASPSYEQYF. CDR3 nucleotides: TGTGCCAGCCCTTCCTACGAGCAGTACTTC.

DNA for the CDR3: TGTGCCAGCAGCCATACACAGAACACTGAAGCTTTCTTT. Its translation: CASSHTQNTEAFF. The chain has TRBV4-2 and TRBJ1-1, with D hard to call. CDR3 length: 13 residues. V was shortened by 3 bases and J by 1 base, with 6 bases between the two germline ends. Looked up from germline, CDR1 is LGHNA and CDR2 is YNFKEQ.

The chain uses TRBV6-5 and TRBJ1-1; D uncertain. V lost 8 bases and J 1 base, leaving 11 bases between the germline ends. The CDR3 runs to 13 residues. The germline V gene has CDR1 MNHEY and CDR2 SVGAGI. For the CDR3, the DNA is TGTGCCAGCGGACGGGGAACGAACACTGAAGCTTTCTTT. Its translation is CASGRGTNTEAFF.

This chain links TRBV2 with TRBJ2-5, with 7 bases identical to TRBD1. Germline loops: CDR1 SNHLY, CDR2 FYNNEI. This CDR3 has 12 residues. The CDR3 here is CAKGASQETQYF. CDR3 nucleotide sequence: TGTGCGAAGGGGGCTTCCCAAGAGACCCAGTACTTC.

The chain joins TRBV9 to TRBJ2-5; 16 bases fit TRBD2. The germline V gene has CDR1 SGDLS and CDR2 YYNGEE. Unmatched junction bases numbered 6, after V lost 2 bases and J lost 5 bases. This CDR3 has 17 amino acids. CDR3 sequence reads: CASSVGGLAGGLETQYF. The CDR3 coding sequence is TGTGCCAGCAGCGTTGGGGGACTAGCGGGAGGGTTGGAGACCCAGTACTTC.

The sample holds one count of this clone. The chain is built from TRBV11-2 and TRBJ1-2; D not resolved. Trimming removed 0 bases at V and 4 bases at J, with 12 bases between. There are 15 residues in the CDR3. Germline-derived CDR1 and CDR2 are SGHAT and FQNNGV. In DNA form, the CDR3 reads TGTGCCAGCAGCTTAGATTCGTGGGAGCCCTATGGCTACACCTTC. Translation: CASSLDSWEPYGYTF.

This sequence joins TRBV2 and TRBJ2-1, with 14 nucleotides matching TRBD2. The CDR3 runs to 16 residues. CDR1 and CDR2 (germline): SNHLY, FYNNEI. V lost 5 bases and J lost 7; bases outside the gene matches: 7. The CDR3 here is CASSSSWTSGRNEQFF. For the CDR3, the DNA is TGTGCCAGCAGTTCCTCGTGGACTAGCGGGAGGAATGAGCAGTTCTTC.

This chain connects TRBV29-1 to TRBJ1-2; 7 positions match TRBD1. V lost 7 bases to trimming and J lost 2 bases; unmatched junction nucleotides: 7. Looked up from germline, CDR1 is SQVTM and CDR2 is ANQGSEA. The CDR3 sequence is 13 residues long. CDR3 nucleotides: TGCAGCGCCCAGGGGGACCTCAACTATGGCTACACCTTC. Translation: CSAQGDLNYGYTF.

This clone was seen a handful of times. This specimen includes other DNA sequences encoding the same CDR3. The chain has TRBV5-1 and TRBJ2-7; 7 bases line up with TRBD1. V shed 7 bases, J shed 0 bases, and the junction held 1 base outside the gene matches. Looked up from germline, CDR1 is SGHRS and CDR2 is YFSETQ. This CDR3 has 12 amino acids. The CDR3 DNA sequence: TGCGCCAGCGGACAGGACTCCTACGAGCAGTACTTC. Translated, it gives CASGQDSYEQYF.